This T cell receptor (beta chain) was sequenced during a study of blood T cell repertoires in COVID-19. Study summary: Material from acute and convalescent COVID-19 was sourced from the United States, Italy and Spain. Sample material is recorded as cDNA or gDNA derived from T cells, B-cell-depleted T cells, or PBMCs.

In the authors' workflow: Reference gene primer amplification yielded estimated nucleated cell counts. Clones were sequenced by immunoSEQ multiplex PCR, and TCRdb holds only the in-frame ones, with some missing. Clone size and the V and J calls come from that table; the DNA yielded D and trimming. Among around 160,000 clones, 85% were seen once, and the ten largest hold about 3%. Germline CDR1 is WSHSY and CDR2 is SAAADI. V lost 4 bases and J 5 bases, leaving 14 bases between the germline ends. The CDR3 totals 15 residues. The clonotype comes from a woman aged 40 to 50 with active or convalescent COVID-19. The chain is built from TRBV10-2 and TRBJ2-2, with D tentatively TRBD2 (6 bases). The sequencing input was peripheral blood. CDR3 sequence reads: CASSVGRGITGELFF. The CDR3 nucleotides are TGCGCCAGCAGTGTAGGTCGGGGGATTACCGGGGAGCTGTTTTTT.